Given below is one T cell receptor (beta chain) in context. Its target is unknown. This record comes from a study of PD-L1 blockade in urothelial cancer. Across the study: About 90% of the roughly 30 patients were men who had bladder-origin urothelial cancer. Among blood samples, the median T cell count was some 150,000. Earlier, patients had received 0 to 3 chemotherapy regimens.

The time point here: pretreatment peripheral blood. Sequenced by immunoSEQ multiplex PCR; TCRdb stores in-frame clones only, minus some. The sample yields just under 50,000 clones, about 86% seen once. Germline CDR1 and CDR2: GTSNPN and SVGIG (reference sequence). After removal of 3 bases from V and 4 bases from J, the junction contained 6 bases not matched to a gene. The CDR3 has 14 amino acids. General study points: Having blood TCR clonality under the median before treatment predicted better survival.

This specimen consisted of PBMCs, obtained around atezolizumab (anti-PD-L1) treatment. The chain employs TRBV30 and TRBJ2-1; 7 bases are a match to TRBD1. This receptor was taken from a man in his 70s with urothelial cancer. The DNA of the CDR3 is TGTGCCTGGAGGACGGGACAGACTTACAATGAGCAGTTCTTC. As protein: CAWRTGQTYNEQFF.